These 2 T cell receptor beta chains originate from one sample sequenced in a study of beta chain features in type 1 diabetes. Findings and caveats of the study: Among all four CD4+ subsets, Type 1 diabetes patients had TCRB CDR3s that were moderately but significantly shorter.

The isolated RNA, all of it, was reverse transcribed, so expressed TCRB transcripts were what got sequenced. Profiling relied on immunoSEQ multiplex PCR, and the TCRdb table lists in-frame clones only, not all of them. The sample has 300,000 to 450,000 clones; 10% to 15% are singletons. No antigen is known for these receptors. The sample comprised naive CD4+ T cells from blood. These receptors were taken from a woman aged 18-29 years with type 1 diabetes.

This rearrangement joins TRBV6-6 to TRBJ1-5, with 7 bases that match TRBD1. The germline V gene has CDR1 MNHNY and CDR2 SVGAGI (reference sequence). This CDR3 comprises 15 residues. The V segment lost 6 bases and the J segment 6 bases; nucleotides outside the gene matches: 11. The CDR3 is CASSPDRVPGQPQHF. CDR3 DNA: TGTGCCAGCAGCCCAGACAGGGTACCAGGTCAGCCCCAGCATTTT.

The V gene is TRBV4-3, the J gene TRBJ1-4, with a possible D match to TRBD1 (5 bases). CDR1 and CDR2 from the germline V gene are LGHNA and YSLEER. V was pared by 6 bases and J by 8 bases, with 16 bases between. The CDR3 totals 14 residues. CDR3: CASRSDMKGEKLFF. The CDR3, as DNA: TGCGCCAGCAGGAGTGACATGAAGGGGGAAAAACTGTTTTTT.